The 25 T cell receptor beta chains in this list originate from one sample, sequenced in a study of memory CD4+ T cells and cytomegalovirus serostatus. TCRdb's table, derived via immunoSEQ multiplex PCR, lists solely in-frame clones and lacks some. Here the sample spans 40,000 to 55,000 clones, roughly four fifths being singletons. The sort gate was single viable CD3+CD4+CD8-CD45RO+ cells for memory CD4+ T cells. Source material: memory CD4+ T cells from blood. These TCRs come from an adult in good health and CMV-seronegative.

The chain carries TRBV27 and TRBJ1-2; D gene uncertain. Germline CDR1 reads MNHEY; CDR2 reads SMNVEV (reference sequence). The CDR3 has 14 residues. Trimming removed 7 bases from V and 2 bases from J, with 14 bases in between. CDR3 coding DNA: TGTGCCAGCAATCCCCGCGGGAGCAACTATGGCTACACCTTC. The encoded protein is CASNPRGSNYGYTF.

This clone was seen only a few times. The rearrangement links TRBV19 to TRBJ1-6, with 7 bases matching TRBD1. This CDR3 is 14 amino acids long. V was pared by 6 bases and J by 8 bases, with 7 bases of the junction left unmatched. Germline CDR1 and CDR2: LNHDA and SQIVND (reference sequence). CDR3 DNA sequence: TGTGCCAGTAGGAGAGACAGGGTCGATTCACCCCTCCACTTT. Encoded protein: CASRRDRVDSPLHF.

This clone was seen a handful of times. The CDR3 reads CSVAAQNSGVGFF. In nucleotides, the CDR3 is TGCAGCGTTGCGGCTCAAAATTCGGGGGTAGGTTTCTTT. This chain uses TRBV29-1 with TRBJ1-1; D may be TRBD1 (5 bases). This CDR3 spans 13 amino acids. Deletions cut 4 bases from V and 13 bases from J, with 22 bases between. In germline, CDR1 is SQVTM, CDR2 ANQGSEA.

The CDR3 nucleotides are TGTGCCAGCTCTAGGGACGTAGCCAAAAACATTCAGTACTTC. The encoded protein is CASSRDVAKNIQYF. The chain joins TRBV6-5 to TRBJ2-4; D is tentatively TRBD1 or TRBD2 (5 bases each). Germline CDR1 MNHEY, CDR2 SVGAGI. Between the trimmed V and J ends, which lost 8 bases and 0 bases, there was a span of 11 bases. There are 14 residues in the CDR3.

The chain joins TRBV28 to TRBJ1-2, with D perhaps matching TRBD1 (5 bases). The CDR3 runs to 13 residues. Germline CDR1 MDHEN, CDR2 SYDVKM. V lost 6 bases and J 7 bases, leaving 15 bases between the germline ends. CDR3 sequence (DNA): TGTGCCAGCAGCCGGGACTGGAGGAGTGGCTACACCTTC. Residues: CASSRDWRSGYTF.

This chain joins TRBV9 and TRBJ2-2; D not resolved. The CDR3 totals 14 residues. The germline V gene encodes CDR1 SGDLS and CDR2 YYNGEE. The ends were cut back, 5 bases at V and 5 bases at J, with 13 bases in the middle. CDR3 bases: TGTGCCAGCAGACCTCGAGCAGGAACCGGGGAGCTGTTTTTT. It translates to CASRPRAGTGELFF.

V and J are TRBV7-8 and TRBJ2-3, with D possibly matching TRBD2 (5 bases). Germline V gene sequence: CDR1 SGHVS, CDR2 FQNEAQ. V was cut by 2 bases and J by 4 bases, with 16 bases left in between. This CDR3 contains 16 residues. CDR3 DNA sequence: TGTGCCAGCAGCTTAATGGACTCTGGGTTTGCAGATACGCAGTATTTT. It yields the protein CASSLMDSGFADTQYF.

CDR3 in amino acids: CASSPPGQRGQETQYF. The CDR3 DNA reads as TGTGCCAGCTCACCACCTGGCCAGCGGGGGCAAGAGACCCAGTACTTC. The chain has TRBV18 and TRBJ2-5; 8 bases fit TRBD2. The CDR3 loop spans 16 amino acids. Looked up from germline, CDR1 is KGHSH and CDR2 is LQKENI. V shed 0 bases and J 2 bases; nucleotides not matched to a gene: 5.

This clone was observed a few times. The chain joins TRBV6-5 to TRBJ1-3, with D uncertain. The CDR3 is 15 residues long. The germline V gene encodes CDR1 MNHEY and CDR2 SVGAGI. Trimming pared 5 bases from V and 0 bases from J, leaving 11 bases between. The CDR3 bases are TGTGCCAGCAGTCCCATAAAGGACTCTGGAAACACCATATATTTT. Translating it yields CASSPIKDSGNTIYF.

This clone was counted once. The chain combines TRBV27 with TRBJ1-2, with unresolved D. V gave up 2 bases and J gave up 8 bases, with 9 bases separating them. The CDR3 loop spans 12 amino acids. Germline CDR1 is MNHEY and CDR2 is SMNVEV (reference sequence). CDR3 amino acids: CASSLKGWGYTF. Written as DNA, the CDR3 is TGTGCCAGCAGTTTAAAGGGATGGGGCTACACCTTC.

V gene TRBV4-3 combines with J gene TRBJ1-5; D is ambiguous. CDR1 and CDR2 from the germline V gene are LGHNA and YSLEER. The CDR3 runs to 13 residues. V lost 0 bases, J lost 8 bases, and 8 bases lay in between. The CDR3 here is CASSQDFEKPQHF. The CDR3 coding sequence is TGCGCCAGCAGCCAAGATTTTGAAAAGCCCCAGCATTTT.

For this clone: Other DNA sequences in the sample encode the same CDR3. The chain combines TRBV5-6 with TRBJ1-1; D ambiguous. V lost 2 bases and J 1 base, leaving 6 bases between the germline ends. The CDR3 extends over 13 amino acids. Germline V CDR1 and CDR2: SGHDT, YYEEEE. This CDR3 is CASSLPGNTEAFF. The CDR3 DNA reads TGTGCCAGCAGCTTACCAGGGAACACTGAAGCTTTCTTT.

The gene calls are TRBV28 and TRBJ2-2, with 12 bases that match TRBD1. Germline V gives CDR1 MDHEN, CDR2 SYDVKM. After removal of 6 bases from V and 6 bases from J, the junction contained 2 bases not matched to a gene. This CDR3 has 14 amino acids. CDR3 in amino acids: CASRGQGAAGELFF. CDR3 DNA sequence: TGTGCCAGCAGGGGACAGGGGGCTGCCGGGGAGCTGTTTTTT. Full variable domain (rest looked up from reference TRBV28 and TRBJ2-2): DVKVTQSSRYLVKRTGEKVFLECVQDMDHENMFWYRQDPGLGLRLIYFSYDVKMKEKGDIPEGYSVSREKKERFSLILESASTNQTSMYLCASRGQGAAGELFFGEGSRLTVL.

This chain uses TRBV2 with TRBJ2-7; either TRBD1 or TRBD2 may supply D (5 bases each). The CDR3 length is 14 residues. V was shortened by 7 bases and J by 0 bases, with 13 bases between the two germline ends. The germline CDR1 and CDR2 sequences are SNHLY and FYNNEI. The CDR3, as DNA: TGTGCCAGCACACGGGACCGAGCCTCCTACGAGCAGTACTTC. Translated: CASTRDRASYEQYF. Using reference TRBV2 and TRBJ2-7 for the parts outside the CDR3, the full variable domain is EPEVTQTPSHQVTQMGQEVILRCVPISNHLYFYWYRQILGQKVEFLVSFYNNEISEKSEIFDDQFSVERPDGSNFTLKIRSTKLEDSAMYFCASTRDRASYEQYFGPGTRLTVT.

J is TRBJ1-1 and V is TRBV5-1; the D is unclear. Germline V gene lookup returns CDR1 SGHRS and CDR2 YFSETQ. The CDR3 totals 14 residues. V gave up 4 bases and J gave up 1 base, with 11 bases separating them. CDR3: CASSLLSENTEAFF. In nucleotides, the CDR3 is TGCGCCAGCAGCCTCTTATCGGAGAACACTGAAGCTTTCTTT.

This clone came up once. The chain uses TRBV7-2 and TRBJ2-7; no definite D call. The CDR3 is 11 residues long. Germline V gives CDR1 SGHTA, CDR2 FQGNSA. Trimming took 5 bases from V and 1 from J, leaving 3 bases between them. The CDR3 nucleotides read TGTGCCAGCAGCCCTTCCTACGAGCAGTACTTC. Protein product: CASSPSYEQYF. Complete variable domain (other parts from reference TRBV7-2 and TRBJ2-7): GAGVSQSPSNKVTEKGKDVELRCDPISGHTALYWYRQSLGQGLEFLIYFQGNSAPDKSGLPSDRFSAERTGGSVSTLTIQRTQQEDSAVYLCASSPSYEQYFGPGTRLTVT.

This clone was seen only a few times. The rearrangement joins TRBV5-5 to TRBJ1-2; 10 bases match TRBD1. Losses at the gene ends were 2 bases for V and 0 bases for J; bases not matched to a gene: 10. This CDR3 contains 18 residues. Germline CDR1 and CDR2: SGHKS and YYEKEE (reference sequence). The CDR3 here is CASSLRTGGILANYGYTF. As DNA, the CDR3 is TGTGCCAGCAGCTTACGGACAGGGGGTATACTAGCTAACTATGGCTACACCTTC.

The chain has TRBV5-5 and TRBJ1-1; weak D call: TRBD1 (5 bases). V lost 1 base and J lost 8, with 9 bases in between. In germline, CDR1 is SGHKS, CDR2 YYEKEE (reference sequence). The CDR3 covers 12 residues. Here the CDR3 DNA reads TGTGCCAGCAGCTTGTACGGGGGGGAAGCTTTCTTT. This codes for CASSLYGGEAFF. Using reference TRBV5-5 and TRBJ1-1 for the parts outside the CDR3, the full variable domain is DAGVTQSPTHLIKTRGQQVTLRCSPISGHKSVSWYQQVLGQGPQFIFQYYEKEERGRGNFPDRFSARQFPNYSSELNVNALLLGDSALYLCASSLYGGEAFFGQGTRLTVV.

In its sample, this clone was seen a few times. The V and J genes are TRBV7-2 and TRBJ1-6; D gene uncertain. There are 12 residues in the CDR3. Germline V gene data show CDR1 as SGHTA and CDR2 as FQGNSA. Trimming left V 2 bases short and J 9 bases short, with 5 bases between. CDR3 DNA sequence: TGTGCCAGCAGCTTAACCAGTTCACCCCTCCACTTT. As protein: CASSLTSSPLHF.

This clone was observed a handful of times. The chain employs TRBV18 and TRBJ2-5, with TRBD2 as a possible D gene (5 bases). Trimming shortened V by 2 bases and J by 5 bases, and 9 bases separated the two germline ends. The CDR3 totals 13 residues. Germline values: CDR1 KGHSH, CDR2 LQKENI. For the CDR3, the DNA is TGTGCCAGCTCACCAATTTCTAGCGAGACCCAGTACTTC. It translates to CASSPISSETQYF.

V is TRBV5-8 and J is TRBJ2-2; 7 bases agree with TRBD1. Germline trimming cut 2 bases from V and 3 bases from J; bases unmatched to any gene: 7. Germline V lookup: CDR1 SGHTS, CDR2 YDEGEE. CDR3 length: 16 amino acids. DNA for the CDR3: TGTGCCAGCAGCTTCGGTATGACAGGGTACACCGGGGAGCTGTTTTTT. It specifies CASSFGMTGYTGELFF.

Comments on this clone: One end of the junction fails to match germline, which may point to a read error. The chain employs TRBV20-1 and TRBJ1-2, with unresolved D. This CDR3 contains 8 residues. CDR1 DFQATT and CDR2 SNEGSKA come from the germline V gene (reference sequence). CDR3 sequence reads: CSGIRVLF. The CDR3 nucleotides read TGCAGTGGAATTCGGGTCCTCTTC.

The rearrangement links TRBV7-6 to TRBJ2-2; tentative D call: TRBD1 (6 bases). Looked up from germline, CDR1 is SGHVS and CDR2 is FNYEAQ. This CDR3 has 15 residues. Between the trimmed V and J ends, which lost 1 base and 5 bases, there was a span of 11 bases. CDR3 amino acids: CASSLGTDRTGELFF. The CDR3 coding sequence is TGTGCCAGCAGCTTAGGGACAGATAGGACCGGGGAGCTGTTTTTT.

The chain uses TRBV21-1 and TRBJ2-6; TRBD1 is the table's D call, not checked against the DNA. TRBV21-1 is noted as a pseudogene. The CDR3 has 21 residues. The CDR3 here is CASSKDGAQTTTHSGANVLTF. In nucleotides, the CDR3 is TGTGCCAGCAGCAAAGATGGGGCGCAGACGACGACACACTCTGGGGCCAACGTCCTGACTTTC.

This clone was recorded only once. Germline is not matched at one junction end, which may reflect a read error. V and J are TRBV7-8 and TRBJ2-7; D may be TRBD2 (5 bases). The CDR3 is 12 amino acids. The germline V gene encodes CDR1 SGHVS and CDR2 FQNEAQ. The CDR3 loop is CASSLDRAAENF. In DNA, the CDR3 is TGTGCCAGCAGCTTAGATCGGGCAGCGGAGAACTTC.